These 3 T cell receptor beta chains were all obtained from the same sample, sequenced in a study of cytomegalovirus exposure and HLA in healthy donors. The PCR used 60 Vbeta and 13 Jbeta primers. Profiled with immunoSEQ multiplex PCR; TCRdb holds only in-frame clones, not every one. Of a few hundred thousand clones in the sample, around two thirds are singletons; the top ten hold about 2.1%. Material: PBMCs. These receptors originate from a female donor in good health and CMV-seronegative.

This clone has just a few counts. The V and J genes are TRBV7-6 and TRBJ2-2; 10 bases are shared with TRBD2. J lost 7 bases, V lost 3 bases, and 8 bases had no gene match. This CDR3 has 16 residues. The germline V gene encodes CDR1 SGHVS and CDR2 FNYEAQ. Here the CDR3 DNA reads TGTGCCAGCAGCTTGGGGCTAGCGGGAGTCGTCGGGGAGCTGTTTTTT. Its protein product is CASSLGLAGVVGELFF.

This clone turned up a few times. The chain couples TRBV7-6 to TRBJ2-1; TRBD2 matches at 11 bases. Germline V gives CDR1 SGHVS, CDR2 FNYEAQ. The CDR3 is 14 residues long. Trimming at V came to 5 bases and at J to 5 bases, leaving 2 bases not matched to a gene. Here the CDR3 reads CASSLGLADNEQFF. DNA for the CDR3: TGTGCCAGCAGCCTGGGACTAGCGGACAATGAGCAGTTCTTC.

In this sample, this clone turned up a few times. The chain is built from TRBV4-1 and TRBJ2-7; 12 positions match TRBD2. With V trimmed by 1 base and J by 2 bases, 3 bases remained unmatched. The CDR3 spans 16 residues. Germline V gene data show CDR1 as MGHRA and CDR2 as YSYEKL. The CDR3 coding sequence is TGCGCCAGCAGCCAAGTCTGGACTAGCGGGACCTACGAGCAGTACTTC. Protein sequence: CASSQVWTSGTYEQYF.